The rows below give T cell receptor beta chains drawn from one sample of a study of T cell responses to AZD1222 COVID-19 vaccine. Produced via immunoSEQ multiplex PCR; TCRdb's table is partial and in-frame only. This sample has 150,000 to 170,000 clones; roughly nine tenths occur once, and the top ten carry roughly 5.8%. Specimen: peripheral blood, collected on day 0 of MenACWY control vaccination. Receptors originate from an adult in good health. The CDR3 runs from the conserved cysteine through the conserved F or W. Each record gives: D gene, clone size, V gene, J gene, CDR3 DNA, CDR3 protein. A D gene is named only where the DNA matches it firmly. Rows give clone size only sometimes, using once, few, many, or a class for an expanded clone.

D gene: -
clone size: -
V gene: TRBV12-3/TRBV12-4
J gene: TRBJ1-5
CDR3 DNA: TGTGCCAGCAGTTTAGGTAGCAATCAGCCCCAGCATTTT
CDR3 protein: CASSLGSNQPQHF

D gene: -
clone size: -
V gene: TRBV6-5
J gene: TRBJ1-6
CDR3 DNA: TGTGCCAGCAGCTCTGGGGTAACCTATAATTCACCCCTCCACTTT
CDR3 protein: CASSSGVTYNSPLHF

D gene: -
clone size: once
V gene: TRBV5-6
J gene: TRBJ1-1
CDR3 DNA: TGTGCCAGCAGCTTGGGTCTGGGGACGAACACTGAAGCTTTCTTT
CDR3 protein: CASSLGLGTNTEAFF

D gene: -
clone size: -
V gene: TRBV11-3
J gene: TRBJ2-5
CDR3 DNA: TGTGCCAGCAGCTTTAGCGTGTTAGGGGAGACCCAGTACTTC
CDR3 protein: CASSFSVLGETQYF

D gene: -
clone size: -
V gene: TRBV5-6
J gene: TRBJ2-3
CDR3 DNA: TGTGCCAGCAGCCTTAGCTCAGATACGCAGTATTTT
CDR3 protein: CASSLSSDTQYF

D gene: -
clone size: few
V gene: TRBV2
J gene: TRBJ1-6
CDR3 DNA: TGTGCCAGCAGTGATCCAGGGTCTTCACCCCTCCACTTT
CDR3 protein: CASSDPGSSPLHF

D gene: -
clone size: -
V gene: TRBV27
J gene: TRBJ2-1
CDR3 DNA: TGTGCCAGCTTTAAGGGGGGTTGGGGCTCCTACAATGAGCAGTTCTTC
CDR3 protein: CASFKGGWGSYNEQFF

D gene: -
clone size: -
V gene: TRBV5-4
J gene: TRBJ2-5
CDR3 DNA: TGTGCCAGCAGCTTTGGGTGGGAGTCGGGGCAAGAGACCCAGTACTTC
CDR3 protein: CASSFGWESGQETQYF

D gene: -
clone size: -
V gene: TRBV10-3
J gene: TRBJ2-2
CDR3 DNA: TGTGCCACCACGGGGGACTCTCTCGGGGAGCTGTTTTTT
CDR3 protein: CATTGDSLGELFF

D gene: -
clone size: -
V gene: TRBV28
J gene: TRBJ1-2
CDR3 DNA: TGTGCCAGCAGTTTAATGACTCGGACAGCTTATGGCTACACCTTC
CDR3 protein: CASSLMTRTAYGYTF

D gene: -
clone size: -
V gene: TRBV27
J gene: TRBJ1-1
CDR3 DNA: TGTGCCAGCAGTTTCCACAGGGCCACTGAAGCTTTCTTT
CDR3 protein: CASSFHRATEAFF

D gene: -
clone size: -
V gene: TRBV18
J gene: TRBJ1-1
CDR3 DNA: TGTGCCAGCTCACCACCGGGCGGGGGGAACACTGAAGCTTTCTTT
CDR3 protein: CASSPPGGGNTEAFF

D gene: -
clone size: -
V gene: TRBV18
J gene: TRBJ1-5
CDR3 DNA: TGTGCCAGCTCACCTCAAGGCCTGAATCAGCCCCAGCATTTT
CDR3 protein: CASSPQGLNQPQHF

D gene: -
clone size: once
V gene: TRBV5-4
J gene: TRBJ1-2
CDR3 DNA: TGTGCCAGCAGCCACCGGGACCGTAATTATGGCTACACCTTC
CDR3 protein: CASSHRDRNYGYTF

D gene: -
clone size: once
V gene: TRBV5-5
J gene: TRBJ1-2
CDR3 DNA: TGTGCCAGCAGCTTGGAGCAGGGAAGCAACTATGGCTACACCTTC
CDR3 protein: CASSLEQGSNYGYTF

D gene: -
clone size: -
V gene: TRBV18
J gene: TRBJ2-5
CDR3 DNA: TGTGCCAGCTCACGGGGTACAGAAGAGACCCAGTACTTC
CDR3 protein: CASSRGTEETQYF

D gene: -
clone size: -
V gene: TRBV7-6
J gene: TRBJ1-2
CDR3 DNA: TGTGCCAGCAGCCCCGGGGCCAGCGGCTATGGCTACACCTTC
CDR3 protein: CASSPGASGYGYTF

D gene: -
clone size: -
V gene: TRBV5-1
J gene: TRBJ2-1
CDR3 DNA: TGCGCCAGCAGCGGGCTTTGGGGCCAGAGCTCCTACAATGAGCAGTTCTTC
CDR3 protein: CASSGLWGQSSYNEQFF

D gene: -
clone size: -
V gene: TRBV4-1
J gene: TRBJ1-4
CDR3 DNA: TGCGCCAGCAGCCCGGGCGAGGGAGAGAAACTGTTTTTT
CDR3 protein: CASSPGEGEKLFF

D gene: -
clone size: -
V gene: TRBV5-1
J gene: TRBJ2-1
CDR3 DNA: TGCGCCAGCAGCTTGACCACGTGGAGCTCCTACAATGAGCAGTTCTTC
CDR3 protein: CASSLTTWSSYNEQFF

D gene: -
clone size: -
V gene: TRBV19
J gene: TRBJ1-1
CDR3 DNA: TGTGCCAGCGGAGGGGTCTTGAACACTGAAGCTTTCTTT
CDR3 protein: CASGGVLNTEAFF

D gene: -
clone size: few
V gene: TRBV6-5
J gene: TRBJ1-3
CDR3 DNA: TGTGCCAGCAGTTACTCTGGGCTCCGCTCTGGAAACACCATATATTTT
CDR3 protein: CASSYSGLRSGNTIYF

D gene: -
clone size: -
V gene: TRBV4-2
J gene: TRBJ1-1
CDR3 DNA: TGTGCCAGCAGCCAATTTACAGGGAACACTGAAGCTTTCTTT
CDR3 protein: CASSQFTGNTEAFF

D gene: -
clone size: -
V gene: TRBV7-9
J gene: TRBJ1-1
CDR3 DNA: TGTGCCAGCAGCTTAGGAGGGGAAGCTTTCTTT
CDR3 protein: CASSLGGEAFF

D gene: -
clone size: -
V gene: TRBV11-2
J gene: TRBJ2-7
CDR3 DNA: TGTGCCAGCAGCGAGTCTGTATCCTGCGAGCAGTACTTC
CDR3 protein: CASSESVSCEQYF

D gene: -
clone size: few
V gene: TRBV5-4
J gene: TRBJ1-1
CDR3 DNA: TGTGCCAGCAGCCACCCGGGGGGATCGAACACTGAAGCTTTCTTT
CDR3 protein: CASSHPGGSNTEAFF

D gene: TRBD1
clone size: -
V gene: TRBV7-2
J gene: TRBJ1-5
CDR3 DNA: TGTGCCAGCAGCTTAGACGACAGGGCCCGCAATCAGCCCCAGCATTTT
CDR3 protein: CASSLDDRARNQPQHF

D gene: -
clone size: -
V gene: TRBV15
J gene: TRBJ2-1
CDR3 DNA: TGTGCCACCAGCGGACACCAGAATTACAATGAGCAGTTCTTC
CDR3 protein: CATSGHQNYNEQFF

D gene: -
clone size: -
V gene: TRBV30
J gene: TRBJ2-7
CDR3 DNA: TGTGCCTGGAGTGTCCAGAACGAGCAGTACTTC
CDR3 protein: CAWSVQNEQYF

D gene: -
clone size: -
V gene: TRBV6-4
J gene: TRBJ2-2
CDR3 DNA: TGTGCCAGCAGTGATGAGAACACCGGGGAGCTGTTTTTT
CDR3 protein: CASSDENTGELFF

D gene: -
clone size: -
V gene: TRBV24-1
J gene: TRBJ1-1
CDR3 DNA: TGTGCCACCATGGCCCCGCGTCGAGTCACTGAAGCTTTCTTT
CDR3 protein: CATMAPRRVTEAFF

D gene: -
clone size: few
V gene: TRBV7-2
J gene: TRBJ1-1
CDR3 DNA: TGTGCCAGCAGCTTTGGGGCAACGACTGAAGCTTTCTTT
CDR3 protein: CASSFGATTEAFF

D gene: -
clone size: -
V gene: TRBV4-3
J gene: TRBJ1-2
CDR3 DNA: TGCGCCAGCAGCCAAGATGCCGCCCCGGGGCCTGACTATGGCTACACCTTC
CDR3 protein: CASSQDAAPGPDYGYTF

D gene: TRBD1
clone size: -
V gene: TRBV4-2
J gene: TRBJ1-5
CDR3 DNA: TGTGCCAGCAGCCAAGAGACAGGGACGTATCAGCCCCAGCATTTT
CDR3 protein: CASSQETGTYQPQHF

D gene: -
clone size: -
V gene: TRBV7-9
J gene: TRBJ1-2
CDR3 DNA: TGTGCCAGCAGCTTATTCGGGCAGGACCACTATGGCTACACCTTC
CDR3 protein: CASSLFGQDHYGYTF

D gene: -
clone size: -
V gene: TRBV4-2
J gene: TRBJ2-2
CDR3 DNA: TGTGCCAGCAGCCCCAAAGGTCGGGTGGACGGGGAGCTGTTTTTT
CDR3 protein: CASSPKGRVDGELFF

D gene: -
clone size: -
V gene: TRBV10-3
J gene: TRBJ2-5
CDR3 DNA: TGTGCCATCAGTGAGAGCGAGTGGAGAGAGACCCAGTACTTC
CDR3 protein: CAISESEWRETQYF

D gene: TRBD1
clone size: -
V gene: TRBV19
J gene: TRBJ1-5
CDR3 DNA: TGTGCCAGTACCCCATCTACACCAGGGGGTAATCAGCCCCAGCATTTT
CDR3 protein: CASTPSTPGGNQPQHF

D gene: -
clone size: -
V gene: TRBV3-1/TRBV3-2
J gene: TRBJ1-5
CDR3 DNA: TGTGCCAGCAGCACGGGTAATCAGCCCCAGCATTTT
CDR3 protein: CASSTGNQPQHF

D gene: TRBD1
clone size: -
V gene: TRBV5-6
J gene: TRBJ1-4
CDR3 DNA: TGTGCCAGCAGCTCTACAGGGGACGGAACTAATGAAAAACTGTTTTTT
CDR3 protein: CASSSTGDGTNEKLFF

D gene: TRBD1
clone size: few
V gene: TRBV9
J gene: TRBJ1-2
CDR3 DNA: TGTGCCAGCAGTTTTCTGACCGGGACAGGGGTGGCTCAGGACACCTTC
CDR3 protein: CASSFLTGTGVAQDTF

D gene: -
clone size: -
V gene: TRBV3-1/TRBV3-2
J gene: TRBJ1-5
CDR3 DNA: TGTGCCAGCAGCCAAGGGCTCACAGGACGCCCCCGGCATTTT
CDR3 protein: CASSQGLTGRPRHF

D gene: -
clone size: -
V gene: TRBV24-1
J gene: TRBJ2-1
CDR3 DNA: TGTGCCACCAGTGAGGACTACTACAATGAGCAGTTCTTC
CDR3 protein: CATSEDYYNEQFF

D gene: TRBD2
clone size: -
V gene: TRBV6-2/TRBV6-3
J gene: TRBJ2-1
CDR3 DNA: TGTGCCAGCAGTTATTTCGGGAGGGGTTCGGATGAGCAGTTCTTC
CDR3 protein: CASSYFGRGSDEQFF

D gene: -
clone size: once
V gene: TRBV3-1/TRBV3-2
J gene: TRBJ2-2
CDR3 DNA: TGTGCCAGCAGCCAAACAGAGGGGGAGCTGTTTTTT
CDR3 protein: CASSQTEGELFF

D gene: -
clone size: -
V gene: TRBV7-6
J gene: TRBJ2-2
CDR3 DNA: TGTGCCAGCAGCTTAGTCGGGGTTGGGGGCACCGGGGAGCTGTTTTTT
CDR3 protein: CASSLVGVGGTGELFF

D gene: -
clone size: -
V gene: TRBV7-3
J gene: TRBJ2-2
CDR3 DNA: TGTGCCAGCAGCTTACGGGGAGGCGGGGAGCTGTTTTTT
CDR3 protein: CASSLRGGGELFF

D gene: TRBD1
clone size: -
V gene: TRBV4-3
J gene: TRBJ2-2
CDR3 DNA: TGCGCCAGCAGCCAAGAAGTCTATGGAAGGGGGCGCGACGGGGAGCTGTTTTTT
CDR3 protein: CASSQEVYGRGRDGELFF